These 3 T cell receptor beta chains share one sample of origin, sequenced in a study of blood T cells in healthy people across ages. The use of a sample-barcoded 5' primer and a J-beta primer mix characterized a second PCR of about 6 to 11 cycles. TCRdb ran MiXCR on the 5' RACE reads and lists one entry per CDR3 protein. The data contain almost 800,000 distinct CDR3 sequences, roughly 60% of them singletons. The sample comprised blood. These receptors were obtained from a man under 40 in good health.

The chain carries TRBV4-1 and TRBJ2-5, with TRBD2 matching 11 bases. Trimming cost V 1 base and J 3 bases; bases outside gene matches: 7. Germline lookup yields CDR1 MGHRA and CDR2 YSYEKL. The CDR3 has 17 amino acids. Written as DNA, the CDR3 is TGCGCCAGCAGCCAAGTGGGGCTAGCGGGGGGTGAAGAGACCCAGTACTTC. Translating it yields CASSQVGLAGGEETQYF.

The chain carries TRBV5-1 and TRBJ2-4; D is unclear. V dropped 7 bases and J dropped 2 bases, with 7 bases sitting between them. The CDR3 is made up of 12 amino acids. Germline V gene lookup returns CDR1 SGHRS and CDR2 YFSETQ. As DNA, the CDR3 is TGCGCCAGCGTAGGACCCAAAAACATTCAGTACTTC. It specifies CASVGPKNIQYF. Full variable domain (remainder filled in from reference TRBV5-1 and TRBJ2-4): KAGVTQTPRYLIKTRGQQVTLSCSPISGHRSVSWYQQTPGQGLQFLFEYFSETQRNKGNFPGRFSGRQFSNSRSEMNVSTLELGDSALYLCASVGPKNIQYFGAGTRLSVL.

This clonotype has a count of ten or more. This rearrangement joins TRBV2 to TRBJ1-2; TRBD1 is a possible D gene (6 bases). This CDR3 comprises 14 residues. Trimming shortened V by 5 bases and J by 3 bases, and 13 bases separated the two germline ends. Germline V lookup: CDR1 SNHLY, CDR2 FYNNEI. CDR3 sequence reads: CASSPRGGDYGYTF. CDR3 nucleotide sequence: TGTGCCAGCAGTCCACGAGGGGGGGACTATGGCTACACCTTC.